The present T cell receptor beta chain was sequenced within a study of blood T cell repertoires in COVID-19. Study-wide context: Both acute and convalescent COVID-19 samples were obtained from the United States, Italy and Spain.

The protocol was immunoSEQ multiplex PCR, while the TCRdb copy is restricted to in-frame clones and leaves out a portion. The sample carries more than 150,000 clones, approximately 80% recorded once. Which cohort a participant joined came from the clinical history participants gave. Symptom resolution, clearance, or two negative PCRs marked the recovered donors of Cohort 3. Trimming cost V 0 bases and J 8 bases; bases outside gene matches: 16. The CDR3 is 18 residues long. Germline lookup yields CDR1 LNHDA and CDR2 SQIVND (reference sequence). The J gene is TRBJ2-1, the V gene TRBV19; 7 positions match TRBD2. This clonotype originated in a woman aged 50 to 65 who had recovered from COVID-19. Sequencing input: PBMCs or T cells enriched from blood (not recorded which). The CDR3 spells CASSIDLPAGVGKDEQFF. The DNA for the CDR3 is TGTGCCAGTAGTATAGATCTACCGGCGGGAGTGGGGAAGGATGAGCAGTTCTTC.